A single T cell receptor (beta chain) is shown here with its context. Its matching antigen is unknown. The data belong to a study of T cell repertoires in cytomegalovirus infection. Overall study context: Public TCR beta signature analysis indicated the presence of both CMV infection and matching HLA type.

Study observations and caveats: Carriage of CMV together with the relevant HLA was identifiable through cumulative public TCR beta family frequency. In two of eight donors, the top clonotype was HLA-C-restricted CMV-specific.

The length of the CDR3 is 15 residues. Germline V gene data show CDR1 as SGHTA and CDR2 as FQGNSA. Trimming pared 5 bases from V and 9 bases from J, leaving 17 bases between. TCRdb passed the reads through MiXCR, listing each CDR3 protein once. The sample carries roughly 570,000 distinct CDR3 sequences, approximately 40% recorded once. The genes are TRBV7-2 and TRBJ1-6; possible D gene TRBD1, 6 bases. The specimen comprised cultured PBMCs, sampled from culture after CMV antigen stimulation. The source is a human donor in good health (CMV status not recorded). Some clones in this sample may be carry-over from other donors' samples. The DNA of the CDR3 is TGTGCCAGCAGCCTAAGCAGGGGAGTCGGTTCACCCCTCCACTTT. Translated: CASSLSRGVGSPLHF. The whole variable domain, filled in from reference TRBV7-2 and TRBJ1-6, reads GAGVSQSPSNKVTEKGKDVELRCDPISGHTALYWYRQSLGQGLEFLIYFQGNSAPDKSGLPSDRFSAERTGGSVSTLTIQRTQQEDSAVYLCASSLSRGVGSPLHFGNGTRLTVT.